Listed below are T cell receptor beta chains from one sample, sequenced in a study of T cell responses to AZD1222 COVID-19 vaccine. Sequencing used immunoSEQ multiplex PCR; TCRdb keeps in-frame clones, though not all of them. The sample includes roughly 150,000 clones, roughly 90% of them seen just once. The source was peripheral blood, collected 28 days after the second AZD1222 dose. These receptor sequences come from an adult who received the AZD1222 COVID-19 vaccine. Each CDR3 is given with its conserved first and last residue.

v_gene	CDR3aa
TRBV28	CASSSPGFEAFF
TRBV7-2	CASSLDRGLRGYTF
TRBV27	CASSLLGLGGTVHEQYF
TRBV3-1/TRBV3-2	CASSQPSSSGQFF
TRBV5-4	CASSFGRTSGGSYEQYF
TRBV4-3	CASSQDGGSNQPQHF
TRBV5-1	CASSLDNRSEAFF
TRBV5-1	CASSARTSAADTQYF
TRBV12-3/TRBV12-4	CASRNLAEQYF
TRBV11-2	CASSLGADTQYF
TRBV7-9	CASSPWGGEETQYF
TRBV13	CASSIGGQPQHF
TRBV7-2	CASSLSPPYEQYF
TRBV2	CASSETGLNQPQHF
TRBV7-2	CASSPPGQGVGEQYF
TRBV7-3	CASSASSNTDTQYF
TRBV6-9	CASRPINGQLNTEAFF
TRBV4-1	CASSHRDFKNIQYF
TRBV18	CASSPQGFSNQPQHF
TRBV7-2	CASSSEGQVGYGYTF
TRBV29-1	CSVAPGWGMAGANVLTF
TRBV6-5	CASMQGYTDTQYF
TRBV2	CASSDLVLGGKETQYF
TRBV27	CASSDIYNSPLHF
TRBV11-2	CASRPVRVTMSNEQFF
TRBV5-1	CASSLRVSTDTQYF
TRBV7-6	CASSLGGSGGNTGELFF
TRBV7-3	CASSLTGTDTQYF
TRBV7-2	CASSLDRVYEQYF
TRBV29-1	CSVGPLAGSTNEKLFF
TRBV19	CASSVTSGVSGNSPLHF
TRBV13	CASSWVSYNSPLHF
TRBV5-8	CASSSLAGGPREQFF
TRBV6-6	CASSEKTGHYGYTF
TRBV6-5	CASSQQRSTNEKLFF
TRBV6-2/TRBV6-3	CASSYSRGTQGRASSYEQYF
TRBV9	CASSPGLADNEQFF
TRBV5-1	CASSLGFKDTQYF
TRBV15	CATATLSGRAYEQYF
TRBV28	CASSLWGYEQYF
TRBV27	CASGGGPVRQEGYTF
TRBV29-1	CSVGTEIYEQYF
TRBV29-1	CSVVSSIYGYTF
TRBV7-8	CASSLVRNRGARDEQFF
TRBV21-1	CASRKESNQPQHF
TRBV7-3	CASSQAGGLINEQFF
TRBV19	CASSGRGRLGYTF
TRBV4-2	CASSQETGLNYGYTF
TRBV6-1	CASSEMVAGGGTDTQYF
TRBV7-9	CASSLEMNTEAFF
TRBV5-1	CASSLVRESTREQFF
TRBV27	CASSKTWGNTIYF
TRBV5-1	CASSPHGGNTEAFF
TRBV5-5	CASSAWGDETQYF